Below, 18 T cell receptor beta chains from the same sample are listed, as sequenced in a study of T cell responses to AZD1222 COVID-19 vaccine. Repertoires were generated with immunoSEQ multiplex PCR, while TCRdb's copy carries only in-frame clones and drops some. In the table there are approximately 170,000 clones, over 90% of which are singletons. This specimen consisted of peripheral blood, obtained on day 0 of AZD1222 vaccination. The source is an adult in good health.

The chain uses TRBV27 and TRBJ2-1, with D uncertain. The CDR3 contains 14 residues. Germline V gene sequence: CDR1 MNHEY, CDR2 SMNVEV (reference sequence). V lost 7 bases and J 5 bases, leaving 15 bases between the germline ends. The CDR3 DNA is TGTGCCAGCACCCCTTTGGGTAGGGACAATGAGCAGTTCTTC. Translating gives CASTPLGRDNEQFF.

CDR3 region: CASSKGVNTEAFF. The CDR3 coding sequence is TGTGCCAGCAGTAAAGGAGTAAACACTGAAGCTTTCTTT. The chain employs TRBV14 and TRBJ1-1; D gene ambiguous. V dropped 6 bases and J dropped 2 bases, with 10 bases sitting between them. CDR3 length equals 13 residues. Germline assignment: CDR1 SGHDN and CDR2 FVKESK.

The chain carries TRBV19 and TRBJ2-7; 7 bases line up with TRBD2. The CDR3 runs 13 residues. Germline V gives CDR1 LNHDA, CDR2 SQIVND (reference sequence). After removal of 3 bases from V and 4 bases from J, the junction contained 3 bases not matched to a gene. The CDR3 loop reads CASSMGRAYEQYF. The CDR3 DNA follows: TGTGCCAGTAGTATGGGGAGGGCGTACGAGCAGTACTTC.

The chain employs TRBV6-1 and TRBJ2-7, with D perhaps matching TRBD1 (5 bases). Per the germline V gene, CDR1 is MNHNS and CDR2 is SASEGT. V dropped 2 bases and J dropped 4 bases, with 15 bases sitting between them. The CDR3 is made up of 15 amino acids. CDR3: CASSERQGRKYEQYF. Here the CDR3 DNA reads TGTGCCAGCAGTGAACGCCAGGGTAGAAAGTACGAGCAGTACTTC.

J is TRBJ2-2 and V is TRBV27; D perhaps matches TRBD1 (6 bases). The CDR3 totals 14 residues. V lost 3 bases, J lost 4 bases, and 9 bases lay in between. Germline loops: CDR1 MNHEY, CDR2 SMNVEV (reference sequence). The CDR3 DNA sequence: TGTGCCAGCAGTTTCAGGGGTAGCACCGGGGAGCTGTTTTTT. Its translation: CASSFRGSTGELFF.

This clone was seen a single time. The chain joins TRBV7-9 to TRBJ1-3, with D perhaps TRBD1 (6 bases). CDR3 length equals 15 residues. The V gene lost 6 bases and the J gene lost 2 bases, with 14 bases spanning the gap. CDR1 SEHNR and CDR2 FQNEAQ come from the germline V gene (reference sequence). This chain's CDR3 is CASRVVTGPGNTIYF. The CDR3 DNA follows: TGTGCCAGCAGGGTAGTGACAGGTCCTGGAAACACCATATATTTT.

The chain carries TRBV24-1 and TRBJ2-2, with D unclear. The CDR3 runs to 13 residues. V was shortened by 3 bases and J by 1 base, with 2 bases between the two germline ends. The germline V gene has CDR1 KGHDR and CDR2 SFDVKD. The CDR3 nucleotides read TGTGCCACCAGTGATGAGAACACCGGGGAGCTGTTTTTT. The encoded protein is CATSDENTGELFF.

The chain uses TRBV6-5 and TRBJ1-2; D is unclear. There are 14 residues in the CDR3. The V and J ends lost 3 bases and 2 bases respectively, with 10 bases between them. The V gene's germline CDR1 is MNHEY and CDR2 SVGAGI. CDR3 sequence reads: CASSYAGRNYGYTF. CDR3 nucleotides: TGTGCCAGCAGTTATGCGGGCAGAAACTATGGCTACACCTTC.

The chain is built from TRBV13 and TRBJ2-3; 7 bases are shared with TRBD1. The CDR3 sequence is 16 residues long. Germline V gene data show CDR1 as PRHDT and CDR2 as FYEKMQ (reference sequence). Losses at the gene ends were 5 bases for V and 3 bases for J; bases not matched to a gene: 11. Here the CDR3 reads CASSLLRDSKTDTQYF. In DNA form, the CDR3 reads TGTGCCAGCAGCCTCCTCCGGGACAGTAAAACAGATACGCAGTATTTT.

The chain combines TRBV7-6 with TRBJ1-1, with a possible D match to TRBD1 (5 bases). The CDR3 is 13 residues long. V lost 2 bases to trimming and J lost 8 bases, with 12 bases between them. Germline CDR1 reads SGHVS; CDR2 reads FNYEAQ. CDR3 in DNA: TGTGCCAGCAGCTTAATAGGGAGACAGGAAGCTTTCTTT. It is translated as CASSLIGRQEAFF.

This clone was observed a single time. V is TRBV30 and J is TRBJ1-3, with D unclear. Per the germline V gene, CDR1 is GTSNPN and CDR2 is SVGIG (reference sequence). V was clipped by 2 bases and J by 4 bases, with 12 bases between them. CDR3 size: 14 residues. DNA for the CDR3: TGTGCCTGGAGTCTACACCGCCTAGGAAACACCATATATTTT. Its translation is CAWSLHRLGNTIYF.

This clone showed up just once. The chain has TRBV4-2 and TRBJ2-6, with 7 bases aligning to TRBD1. This CDR3 contains 17 residues. Unmatched junction bases numbered 6, after V lost 1 base and J lost 3 bases. Germline V gene data show CDR1 as LGHNA and CDR2 as YNFKEQ. CDR3 nucleotides: TGTGCCAGCAGCCAAGGACAGGGTCTAAGTGGGGCCAACGTCCTGACTTTC. Translation: CASSQGQGLSGANVLTF.

This rearrangement joins TRBV15 to TRBJ1-2; a possible D gene is TRBD1 (5 bases). The CDR3 covers 13 residues. Germline lookup yields CDR1 LNHNV and CDR2 YYDKDF (reference sequence). The ends were cut back, 5 bases at V and 13 bases at J, with 20 bases in the middle. CDR3 DNA sequence: TGTGCCACCAGCCCCCGTGGAGGCCAGGGTAGCACCTTC. This gives the protein CATSPRGGQGSTF.

This sequence joins TRBV11-2 and TRBJ1-1; weak D call: TRBD1 (6 bases). This CDR3 is 15 amino acids long. Trimming removed 5 bases at V and 5 bases at J, with 18 bases between. The germline CDR1 and CDR2 sequences are SGHAT and FQNNGV. The CDR3 here is CASSPLRGARTEAFF. CDR3 nucleotides: TGTGCCAGCAGCCCATTACGGGGGGCGCGGACTGAAGCTTTCTTT.

The J gene is TRBJ1-3, the V gene TRBV30, with D unresolved. V lost 6 bases, J lost 1 base, and 13 bases lay in between. Germline lookup yields CDR1 GTSNPN and CDR2 SVGIG (reference sequence). CDR3 length: 14 amino acids. CDR3 nucleotide sequence: TGTGCCTGTTCAGGAGACTGGTCTGGAAACACCATATATTTT. This gives the protein CACSGDWSGNTIYF.

The V gene is TRBV20-1, the J gene TRBJ2-1; D is uncertain. From germline, CDR1 is DFQATT and CDR2 SNEGSKA (reference sequence). The V and J ends lost 4 bases and 4 bases respectively, with 5 bases between them. CDR3 size: 11 residues. CDR3 sequence reads: CSAKVYNEQFF. The DNA for the CDR3 is TGCAGTGCTAAAGTGTACAATGAGCAGTTCTTC.

This clone has just one count. The rearrangement joins TRBV20-1 to TRBJ1-2; no clear D gene. Looked up from germline, CDR1 is DFQATT and CDR2 is SNEGSKA (reference sequence). This CDR3 contains 10 residues. V was pared by 7 bases and J by 9 bases, with 12 bases between. The CDR3 nucleotides read TGCAGTGTCAGAGGTCGTAGCTACACCTTC. Translation gives CSVRGRSYTF.

CDR3 nucleotides: TGTGCCAGCAGCTTAGTGAGGACTGGAGGTGGCGAGCAGTACTTC. Translating gives CASSLVRTGGGEQYF. The V gene is TRBV7-9, the J gene TRBJ2-7, with D possibly matching TRBD2 (5 bases). This CDR3 has 15 amino acids. The germline V gene encodes CDR1 SEHNR and CDR2 FQNEAQ (reference sequence). Trimming removed 1 base from V and 6 bases from J, with 16 bases in between.